This T cell receptor (beta chain) was profiled in a study of metastatic and nonmetastatic thyroid tumors. Whole-study context: Repertoires from malignant and benign thyroid patients were compared across blood and tumor or nodule tissue. Study results and limitations: The reported finding was significantly higher TCR beta diversity in malignant thyroid tumors relative to benign nodules, in blood and tumor.

Every patient was untreated before thyroid surgery. This clone has more than one count but fewer than ten. No antigen is known for it. MiXCR was used by TCRdb to re-call the PCR reads. The sample yields approximately 44,000 clones, around 28% seen once. Trimming left V 4 bases short and J 4 bases short, with 15 bases between. The CDR3 has 15 residues. CDR1 is MNHNS, CDR2 SASEGT, per germline. This sequence originates from a male donor with papillary thyroid cancer or a benign thyroid nodule (not recorded which). Some clones in this sample may be carry-over from other donors' samples. This sequence joins TRBV6-1 and TRBJ2-3; D is possibly TRBD1 (6 bases). The sequencing sample was made of blood. DNA for the CDR3: TGTGCCAGCAGTGGTGCAGGGGTTGGCGCAGATACGCAGTATTTT. Its translation is CASSGAGVGADTQYF.